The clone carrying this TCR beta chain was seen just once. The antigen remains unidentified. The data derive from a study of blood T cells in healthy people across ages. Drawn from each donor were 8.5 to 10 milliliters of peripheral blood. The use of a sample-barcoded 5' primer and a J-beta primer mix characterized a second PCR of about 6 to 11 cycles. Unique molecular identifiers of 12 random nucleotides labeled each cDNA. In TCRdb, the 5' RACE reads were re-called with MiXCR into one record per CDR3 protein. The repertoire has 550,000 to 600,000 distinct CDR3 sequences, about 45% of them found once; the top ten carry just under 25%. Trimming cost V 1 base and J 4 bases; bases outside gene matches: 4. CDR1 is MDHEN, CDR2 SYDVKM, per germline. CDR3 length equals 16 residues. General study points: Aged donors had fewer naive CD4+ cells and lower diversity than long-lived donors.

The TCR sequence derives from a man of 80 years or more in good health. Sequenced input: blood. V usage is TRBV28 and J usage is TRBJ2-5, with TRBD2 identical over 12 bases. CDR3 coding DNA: TGTGCCAGCAGTTTATACGGACTAGCGGGAACAGAGACCCAGTACTTC. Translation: CASSLYGLAGTETQYF.